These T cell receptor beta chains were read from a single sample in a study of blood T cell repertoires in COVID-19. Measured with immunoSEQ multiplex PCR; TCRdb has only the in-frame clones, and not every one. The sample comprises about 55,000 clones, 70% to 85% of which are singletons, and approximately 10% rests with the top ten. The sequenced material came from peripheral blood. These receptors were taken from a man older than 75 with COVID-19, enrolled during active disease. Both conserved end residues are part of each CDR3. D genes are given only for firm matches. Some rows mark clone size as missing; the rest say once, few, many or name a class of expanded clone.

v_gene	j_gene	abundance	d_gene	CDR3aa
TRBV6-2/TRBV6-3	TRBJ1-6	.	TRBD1	CASSPFFTGGSSYNSPLHF
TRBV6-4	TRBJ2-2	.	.	CASSEVVDHTGELFF
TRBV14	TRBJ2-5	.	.	CASTRQAKETQYF
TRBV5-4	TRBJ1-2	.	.	CASSSPRGPSGGYTF
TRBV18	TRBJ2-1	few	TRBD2	CASSPGLAGSEQFF
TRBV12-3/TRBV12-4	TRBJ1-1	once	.	CASSRRQNEAFF
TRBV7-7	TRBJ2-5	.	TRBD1	CATGTGEQETQYF
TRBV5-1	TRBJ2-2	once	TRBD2	CASSLPSGKNTGELFF
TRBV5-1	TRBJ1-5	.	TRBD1	CASSGGQGGQPQHF
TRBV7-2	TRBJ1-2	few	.	CASSLARGYGYTF
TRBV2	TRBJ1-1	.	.	CASIADTAFF
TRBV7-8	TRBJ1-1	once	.	CASSLTGLTEAFF
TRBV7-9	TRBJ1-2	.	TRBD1	CASSPRQGRTEYGYTF
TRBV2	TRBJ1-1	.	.	CASRLQESTEAFF
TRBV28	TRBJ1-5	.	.	CASRITGTTYSNQPQHF
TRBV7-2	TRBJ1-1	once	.	CASSSSGGRTGLAFF
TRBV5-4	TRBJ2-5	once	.	CASSSRGTQETQYF
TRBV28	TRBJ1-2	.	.	CASSWQGGHGYTF
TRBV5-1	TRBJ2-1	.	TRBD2	CASSPGRTSGDLYNEQFF
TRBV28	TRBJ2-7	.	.	CASSLLYGEQYF
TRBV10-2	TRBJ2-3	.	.	CASSEFLGEAGGTQYF
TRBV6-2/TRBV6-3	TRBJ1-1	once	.	CASSSFGVEAFF
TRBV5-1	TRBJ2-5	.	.	CASSLVSSETQYF
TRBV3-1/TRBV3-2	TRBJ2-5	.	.	CASSQGGIQGRETQYF
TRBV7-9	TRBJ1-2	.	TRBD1	CASSSPRGTNYGYTF
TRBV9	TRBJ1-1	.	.	CASSVDTRGSEAFF
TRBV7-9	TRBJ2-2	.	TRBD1	CASSPQGGQGRTGELFF
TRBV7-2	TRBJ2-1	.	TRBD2	CASREGLAAYNEQFF
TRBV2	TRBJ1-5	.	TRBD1	CASRGDRGYNQPQHF
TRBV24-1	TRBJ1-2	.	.	CATSRGGGGYTF
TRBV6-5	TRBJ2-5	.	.	CASSYAGSYQETQYF
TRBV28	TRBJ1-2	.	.	CASNSGERGYTF
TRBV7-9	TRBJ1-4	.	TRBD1	CASSLEGARLFF
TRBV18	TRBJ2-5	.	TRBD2	CASSGLAGPETQYF
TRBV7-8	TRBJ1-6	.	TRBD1	CASSFTGAGPLHF
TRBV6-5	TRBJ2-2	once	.	CASSYAAGDTGELFF
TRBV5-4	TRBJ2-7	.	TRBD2	CASSYGAGSTYEQYF
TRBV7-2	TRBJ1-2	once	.	CASRAGGGTYGYTF
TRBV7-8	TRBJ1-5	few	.	CASSPEDTQPQHF
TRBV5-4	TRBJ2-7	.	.	CASSWAGDYEQYF
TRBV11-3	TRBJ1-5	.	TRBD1	CASHRGGRLCNQPQHF
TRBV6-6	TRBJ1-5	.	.	CASSSPGGNQPQHF